These 32 T cell receptor beta chains share one sample of origin, sequenced in a study of blood T cell repertoires in COVID-19. The table came from immunoSEQ multiplex PCR; TCRdb's copy has only in-frame clones and leaves some out. The data contain over 200,000 clones, approximately 90% of them singletons. Sequencing was carried out using peripheral blood. These receptors came from a young woman who had recovered from COVID-19.

V and J are TRBV4-2 and TRBJ1-2; D possibly corresponds to TRBD1 (6 bases). This CDR3 contains 15 residues. With 4 bases removed from V and 8 bases from J, the gap between germline ends came to 20 bases. The germline gives CDR1 LGHNA, CDR2 YNFKEQ. The CDR3 bases are TGTGCCAGCAGCCCGGGGGAGGGGGAGGTCGAGGGCTACACCTTC. It codes for CASSPGEGEVEGYTF.

The chain recombines TRBV19 with TRBJ2-3; D remains ambiguous. The V end was cut by 1 base, the J end by 0 bases, with 11 bases between. The CDR3 runs to 16 residues. Germline V lookup: CDR1 LNHDA, CDR2 SQIVND (reference sequence). CDR3 sequence: CASSIVAISSTDTQYF. The DNA of the CDR3 is TGTGCCAGTAGTATAGTGGCCATATCTAGCACAGATACGCAGTATTTT.

The chain links TRBV20-1 to TRBJ1-1, with D unresolved. This CDR3 comprises 11 residues. Germline values: CDR1 DFQATT, CDR2 SNEGSKA (reference sequence). V was pared by 4 bases and J by 3 bases, with 6 bases between. The CDR3 DNA reads TGCAGTGCTAACCGGGACACTGAAGCTTTCTTT. Its translation is CSANRDTEAFF.

V and J are TRBV10-3 and TRBJ1-2, with D perhaps TRBD1 (5 bases). Per germline, CDR1 ENHRY and CDR2 SYGVKD. V lost 4 bases, J lost 5 bases, and 8 bases lay in between. The CDR3 extends over 12 amino acids. CDR3 region: CAISADRYGYTF. The CDR3 nucleotides read TGTGCCATCAGTGCCGACAGATATGGCTACACCTTC.

The chain is built from TRBV30 and TRBJ1-1; D unresolved. Trimming stripped 0 bases from V and 4 bases from J, with 15 bases between. The V gene's germline CDR1 is GTSNPN and CDR2 SVGIG (reference sequence). The CDR3 runs 15 residues. CDR3 in amino acids: CAWSVVGGWATEAFF. The CDR3 region has the DNA TGTGCCTGGAGTGTAGTCGGTGGGTGGGCCACTGAAGCTTTCTTT.

This chain connects TRBV13 to TRBJ2-5; 10 nucleotides align to TRBD2. J was trimmed by 1 base and V by 4 bases; bases with no gene match: 6. Looked up from germline, CDR1 is PRHDT and CDR2 is FYEKMQ (reference sequence). The CDR3 has 16 residues. The CDR3 protein is CASSSRLAGPQETQYF. DNA for the CDR3: TGTGCCAGCAGCTCCCGACTAGCGGGCCCCCAAGAGACCCAGTACTTC.

V gene TRBV5-5 combines with J gene TRBJ2-7; D perhaps matches TRBD1 (5 bases). V lost 1 base and J 3 bases, leaving 5 bases between the germline ends. The CDR3 length is 12 residues. Germline values: CDR1 SGHKS, CDR2 YYEKEE (reference sequence). CDR3: CASSLRGYEQYF. The CDR3 DNA reads TGTGCCAGCAGCTTGAGGGGCTACGAGCAGTACTTC.

V and J are TRBV7-2 and TRBJ2-7; D ambiguous. V was trimmed by 5 bases and J by 3 bases, leaving 5 bases between them. Germline-derived CDR1 and CDR2 are SGHTA and FQGNSA. CDR3 length equals 11 residues. CDR3 DNA sequence: TGTGCCAGCAGCATAAACTACGAGCAGTACTTC. Translating it yields CASSINYEQYF.

J is TRBJ2-3 and V is TRBV9; D gene unclear. V was pared by 3 bases and J by 0 bases, with 5 bases between. Germline values: CDR1 SGDLS, CDR2 YYNGEE. The CDR3 contains 13 residues. The CDR3 is CASSATSTDTQYF. The CDR3 coding sequence is TGTGCCAGCAGCGCGACTAGCACAGATACGCAGTATTTT.

This clone was seen more than once but under ten times. The chain joins TRBV4-1 to TRBJ2-7, with TRBD1 as a possible D gene (6 bases). CDR3 size: 14 residues. Germline-derived CDR1 and CDR2 are MGHRA and YSYEKL. V shed 0 bases and J shed 2 bases, with 8 bases lying between them. The CDR3 is CASSQEQGPYEQYF. The CDR3 coding sequence is TGCGCCAGCAGCCAAGAACAGGGACCCTACGAGCAGTACTTC.

V usage is TRBV4-2 and J usage is TRBJ2-2; TRBD2 aligns across 10 bases. The CDR3 length is 19 residues. CDR1 is LGHNA, CDR2 YNFKEQ, per germline. The V and J ends lost 2 bases and 6 bases, in that order; junction bases with no gene match: 15. CDR3 coding DNA: TGTGCCAGCAGCCAATCCTTCAGGGCTAGCGGGAGTCAGGCCGGGGAGCTGTTTTTT. Its translation is CASSQSFRASGSQAGELFF.

The rearrangement uses TRBV7-8 and TRBJ2-7; 8 nucleotides line up with TRBD2. In germline, CDR1 is SGHVS, CDR2 FQNEAQ. Trimming at V came to 3 bases and at J to 3 bases, leaving 4 bases not matched to a gene. This CDR3 contains 14 residues. CDR3 in amino acids: CASSLRLAGYEQYF. The CDR3 region has the DNA TGTGCCAGCAGCTTGCGGCTAGCGGGCTACGAGCAGTACTTC.

The chain uses TRBV4-1 and TRBJ2-1; maybe TRBD1 (6 bases). Trimming shortened V by 4 bases and J by 6 bases, and 10 bases separated the two germline ends. The CDR3 loop spans 13 amino acids. CDR1 and CDR2 from the germline V gene are MGHRA and YSYEKL. CDR3 nucleotide sequence: TGCGCCAGCAGCCTGGGGGCTGCCAATGAGCAGTTCTTC. Its protein is CASSLGAANEQFF.

This clone was detected only once. CDR3 amino acids: CASSLGQGVSNQPQHF. The CDR3 DNA is TGTGCCAGCAGCCTCGGACAGGGAGTAAGCAATCAGCCCCAGCATTTT. The chain employs TRBV7-6 and TRBJ1-5; 8 bases line up with TRBD1. The ends lost 5 bases at V and 1 base at J; junction bases unmatched: 7. There are 16 residues in the CDR3. Germline V gene lookup returns CDR1 SGHVS and CDR2 FNYEAQ.

V is TRBV4-1 and J is TRBJ1-4, with 11 bases identical to TRBD1. Looked up from germline, CDR1 is MGHRA and CDR2 is YSYEKL. The CDR3 covers 18 residues. Unmatched junction bases numbered 6, after V lost 3 bases and J lost 0 bases. The CDR3 region is CASSHVPGQGATNEKLFF. Here the CDR3 DNA reads TGCGCCAGCAGCCACGTCCCGGGACAGGGGGCAACTAATGAAAAACTGTTTTTT.

The chain joins TRBV3-1 (or the pseudogene TRBV3-2) to TRBJ1-5, with 8 bases identical to TRBD1. The trim removed 4 bases at V and 7 bases at J, leaving 27 bases unmatched. The CDR3 is 21 amino acids. Germline CDR1 is LGHDT and CDR2 is YNNKEL (reference sequence). For the CDR3, the DNA is TGTGCCAGCAGCCGAACGATCCCGAGGACAGGGAGCCCATTCGTAGAGCAGCCCCAGCATTTT. Translation: CASSRTIPRTGSPFVEQPQHF.

The chain's CDR3 is CASSLGPSSEKLFF. The DNA of the CDR3 is TGTGCCAGCAGCTTAGGTCCAAGTAGCGAAAAACTGTTTTTT. The rearrangement joins TRBV7-9 to TRBJ1-4; D remains unclear. The CDR3 loop spans 14 amino acids. Germline assignment: CDR1 SEHNR and CDR2 FQNEAQ (reference sequence). V was pared by 1 base and J by 8 bases, with 11 bases between.

V gene TRBV15 combines with J gene TRBJ2-1, with 9 bases matching TRBD1. The CDR3 extends over 15 amino acids. Trimming cost V 3 bases and J 8 bases; bases outside gene matches: 8. Germline CDR1 is LNHNV and CDR2 is YYDKDF (reference sequence). The CDR3 is CATSSRDRVMDEQFF. For the CDR3, the DNA is TGTGCCACCAGCAGCCGGGACAGGGTGATGGATGAGCAGTTCTTC.

The V gene is TRBV19, the J gene TRBJ1-4; D remains unclear. The CDR3 is 15 residues long. The germline CDR1 and CDR2 sequences are LNHDA and SQIVND (reference sequence). V was trimmed by 3 bases and J by 7 bases, leaving 15 bases between them. The CDR3 here is CASSIYRSESEKLFF. The CDR3 coding sequence is TGTGCCAGTAGTATCTACCGGAGTGAGTCTGAAAAACTGTTTTTT.

This clone showed up just a few times. This chain joins TRBV5-4 and TRBJ2-7; TRBD2 might be the D (5 bases). Between the trimmed V and J ends, which lost 10 bases and 4 bases, there was a span of 18 bases. This CDR3 is built from 13 residues. Germline loops: CDR1 SGHNT, CDR2 YYREEE (reference sequence). DNA for the CDR3: TGTGCCGGTGGACTTCTACCCCCTTACGAGCAGTACTTC. This codes for CAGGLLPPYEQYF.

The chain is built from TRBV13 and TRBJ1-3; no clear D gene. Germline CDR1 PRHDT, CDR2 FYEKMQ (reference sequence). Trimming removed 5 bases from V and 4 bases from J, with 9 bases in between. The length of the CDR3 is 13 residues. The CDR3: CASSDGGGNTIYF. The CDR3 DNA reads as TGTGCCAGCAGCGACGGCGGCGGAAACACCATATATTTT.

The CDR3 spells CSVALAEIVYEQYF. CDR3 sequence (DNA): TGCAGCGTCGCACTAGCGGAGATCGTCTACGAGCAGTACTTC. The J gene is TRBJ2-7, the V gene TRBV29-1, with 8 bases matching TRBD2. This CDR3 has 14 amino acids. The germline gives CDR1 SQVTM, CDR2 ANQGSEA. Trimming cost V 6 bases and J 3 bases; bases outside gene matches: 10.

J is TRBJ1-4 and V is TRBV15, with 9 positions matching TRBD1. This CDR3 has 15 amino acids. CDR1 is LNHNV, CDR2 YYDKDF, per germline (reference sequence). Trimming removed 1 base from V and 5 bases from J; junction bases left unmatched: 2. Here the CDR3 reads CATSRGGTGNEKLFF. The CDR3 DNA reads as TGTGCCACCAGCAGAGGGGGGACAGGGAATGAAAAACTGTTTTTT.

The chain links TRBV6-5 to TRBJ2-1; 8 bases line up with TRBD1. The CDR3 covers 12 residues. V trimming: 7 bases; J trimming: 10 bases; junction bases outside the gene matches: 6. Germline CDR1 and CDR2: MNHEY and SVGAGI. The chain's CDR3 is CASTRQGLEQFF. The DNA of the CDR3 is TGTGCCAGCACTCGACAGGGGTTGGAGCAGTTCTTC.

This sequence joins TRBV6-1 and TRBJ1-1, with D perhaps matching TRBD1 (6 bases). The germline V gene has CDR1 MNHNS and CDR2 SASEGT. This CDR3 has 15 residues. The V and J ends lost 1 base and 2 bases respectively, with 11 bases between them. In DNA form, the CDR3 reads TGTGCCAGCAGTGAAGTGAGCAGGGGAAACACTGAAGCTTTCTTT. Protein sequence: CASSEVSRGNTEAFF.

The chain joins TRBV5-6 to TRBJ2-7; D may be TRBD1 (5 bases). This CDR3 is built from 14 residues. Trimming pared 2 bases from V and 4 bases from J, leaving 13 bases between. Germline-derived CDR1 and CDR2 are SGHDT and YYEEEE. The CDR3: CASSFQGLSYEQYF. Written as DNA, the CDR3 is TGTGCCAGCAGCTTTCAGGGCCTCTCTTACGAGCAGTACTTC. Full variable domain (missing parts from reference TRBV5-6 and TRBJ2-7): DAGVTQSPTHLIKTRGQQVTLRCSPKSGHDTVSWYQQALGQGPQFIFQYYEEEERQRGNFPDRFSGHQFPNYSSELNVNALLLGDSALYLCASSFQGLSYEQYFGPGTRLTVT.

The CDR3 region has the DNA TGTGCCAGCAGCGGGATGGGTTCCGAGGAAAATAAACTGTTTTTT. Encoded protein: CASSGMGSEENKLFF. The chain employs TRBV9 and TRBJ1-4; D is unclear. Trimming took off 3 bases at V and 11 bases at J, with 20 bases between the two ends. Per germline, CDR1 SGDLS and CDR2 YYNGEE. This CDR3 is 15 amino acids long.

CDR3 in amino acids: CASSLNPRRDEQFF. The CDR3, as DNA: TGTGCCAGCAGCTTAAATCCTAGGAGGGATGAGCAGTTCTTC. The rearrangement uses TRBV7-3 and TRBJ2-1; TRBD2 is a possible D gene (6 bases). The V and J ends lost 1 base and 8 bases respectively, with 12 bases between them. The CDR3 loop spans 14 amino acids. CDR1 and CDR2 (germline): SGHTA, FQGTGA.

The rearrangement joins TRBV5-1 to TRBJ1-6; weak D call: TRBD1 (5 bases). Germline-derived CDR1 and CDR2 are SGHRS and YFSETQ. This CDR3 is built from 15 residues. Between the trimmed V and J ends, which lost 0 bases and 10 bases, there was a span of 14 bases. CDR3: CASSLEGEVNSPLHF. CDR3 DNA sequence: TGCGCCAGCAGCTTGGAAGGGGAAGTAAACTCACCCCTCCACTTT. The whole variable domain, remainder taken from reference TRBV5-1 and TRBJ1-6, is KAGVTQTPRYLIKTRGQQVTLSCSPISGHRSVSWYQQTPGQGLQFLFEYFSETQRNKGNFPGRFSGRQFSNSRSEMNVSTLELGDSALYLCASSLEGEVNSPLHFGNGTRLTVT.

The chain carries TRBV30 and TRBJ1-5; possible D gene TRBD1, 5 bases. Between the trimmed V and J ends, which lost 4 bases and 3 bases, there was a span of 10 bases. The CDR3 is made up of 13 amino acids. Germline V CDR1 and CDR2: GTSNPN, SVGIG (reference sequence). CDR3 sequence: CAWMGGFNQPQHF. DNA for the CDR3: TGTGCCTGGATGGGGGGTTTCAATCAGCCCCAGCATTTT.

The chain recombines TRBV27 with TRBJ2-7; 8 bases are a match to TRBD2. Trimming removed 8 bases from V and 3 bases from J; junction bases left unmatched: 6. CDR1 is MNHEY, CDR2 SMNVEV, per germline (reference sequence). The CDR3 extends over 13 amino acids. CDR3 sequence (DNA): TGTGCCAGCGGGGTAGCGGGGCTCTACGAGCAGTACTTC. Translation: CASGVAGLYEQYF.

This chain links TRBV19 with TRBJ2-5; TRBD1 matches at 7 bases. CDR3 length equals 13 residues. Trimming cost V 7 bases and J 4 bases; bases outside gene matches: 6. CDR1 is LNHDA and CDR2 is SQIVND in the germline V gene (reference sequence). DNA of the CDR3: TGTGCCAGTAATAACAGGGGCGCAGAGACCCAGTACTTC. Amino acids: CASNNRGAETQYF.